The clone carrying this T cell receptor beta chain was counted only a few times. Between the trimmed V and J ends, which lost 5 bases and 0 bases, there was a span of 11 bases. The CDR3 is 15 amino acids. Germline-derived CDR1 and CDR2 are MGHRA and YSYEKL. The entry originates in a study of T-cell memory formation after mild COVID-19. TCRdb itself ran the 5' RACE reads through MiXCR, one entry per CDR3 protein. Altogether more than 350,000 distinct CDR3 sequences are present, roughly 15% being singletons, with the ten largest covering 20% to 25%. The sample was PBMCs or a T cell subset sorted from them (not recorded which). The V gene is TRBV4-1, the J gene TRBJ1-5, with D perhaps TRBD1 (6 bases). The receptor comes from a man between 18 and 29 years old who had mild COVID-19 (a few samples of this study predate the infection). Cell type and time point are not known. The CDR3 spells CASSIGTHSNQPQHF. CDR3 bases: TGCGCCAGCAGCATTGGGACACATAGCAATCAGCCCCAGCATTTT.